Shown below are 28 T cell receptor beta chains from a single sample sequenced in a study of CD8 T cells in Susac syndrome (dated by TCRdb to between 2018 and 2021). Library preparation was by the immunoSEQ multiplex PCR assay. RNA was extracted using the RNeasy kit, and about 0.45 to 1 ug of the RNA was reverse transcribed with random hexamers. In TCRdb, the public reads were trimmed at Q25 with fastp and aligned with MiXCR, with productive beta chains retained. Each record represents a unique CDR3 protein, reported with the most common genes and DNA among its rows. Across this sample there are 200,000 to 250,000 distinct CDR3 sequences, with about 94% seen only once. About 0.14% of the sample is in the top ten clones. What was sequenced was CD4+ T cells from PBMCs. The receptors here all came from a human donor with Susac syndrome.

This chain links TRBV7-2 with TRBJ2-3; TRBD2 matches at 8 bases. The CDR3 loop spans 16 amino acids. Germline loops: CDR1 SGHTA, CDR2 FQGNSA. The trim removed 2 bases at V and 1 base at J, leaving 5 bases unmatched. CDR3 nucleotides: TGTGCCAGCAGCTTAACAAGCGGGAGTGGCACAGATACGCAGTATTTT. Translating it yields CASSLTSGSGTDTQYF. Full variable domain (missing parts from reference TRBV7-2 and TRBJ2-3): GAGVSQSPSNKVTEKGKDVELRCDPISGHTALYWYRQSLGQGLEFLIYFQGNSAPDKSGLPSDRFSAERTGGSVSTLTIQRTQQEDSAVYLCASSLTSGSGTDTQYFGPGTRLTVL.

CDR3 DNA: TGTGCCATTTCGACAGCTAGCACAGATACGCAGTATTTT. Its translation: CAISTASTDTQYF. The genes are TRBV10-3 and TRBJ2-3; D possibly corresponds to TRBD1 (5 bases). This CDR3 is 13 amino acids long. Trimming stripped 9 bases from V and 0 bases from J, with 10 bases between. The germline gives CDR1 ENHRY, CDR2 SYGVKD.

The rearrangement joins TRBV30 to TRBJ1-3; D not resolved. V shed 8 bases and J shed 3 bases, with 8 bases lying between them. This CDR3 contains 11 residues. Germline-derived CDR1 and CDR2 are GTSNPN and SVGIG (reference sequence). The CDR3 DNA sequence: TGTGCCCGCGCAGGTGGAAACACCATATATTTT. Its translation: CARAGGNTIYF. The whole variable domain, remainder taken from reference TRBV30 and TRBJ1-3, is SQTIHQWPATLVQPVGSPLSLECTVEGTSNPNLYWYRQAAGRGLQLLFYSVGIGQISSEVPQNLSASRPQDRQFILSSKKLLLSDSGFYLCARAGGNTIYFGEGSWLTVV.

This rearrangement joins TRBV20-1 to TRBJ2-3; the D is unclear. The V gene's germline CDR1 is DFQATT and CDR2 SNEGSKA (reference sequence). Trimming took off 5 bases at V and 3 bases at J, with 12 bases between the two ends. The CDR3 contains 13 residues. This chain's CDR3 is CSAWAAQTDTQYF. In nucleotides, the CDR3 is TGCAGTGCTTGGGCAGCCCAGACAGATACGCAGTATTTT.

This clonotype was found once. The chain links TRBV11-2 to TRBJ1-3, with a weak D call TRBD1 (5 bases). Germline V gene lookup returns CDR1 SGHAT and CDR2 FQNNGV. The CDR3 runs to 16 residues. V lost 4 bases and J 4 bases, leaving 17 bases between the germline ends. In DNA, the CDR3 is TGTGCCAGCAGCTACACAAGTGCAGGGCCCGGAAACACCATATATTTT. It codes for CASSYTSAGPGNTIYF.

The rearrangement joins TRBV30 to TRBJ2-1; D tentatively reads TRBD1 or TRBD2 (6 bases each). The V gene lost 7 bases and the J gene lost 1 base, with 17 bases spanning the gap. The germline CDR1 and CDR2 sequences are GTSNPN and SVGIG (reference sequence). The length of the CDR3 is 15 residues. The chain's CDR3 is CASPQGGGSYNEQFF. The CDR3 DNA sequence: TGTGCCTCTCCACAGGGAGGAGGGTCCTACAATGAGCAGTTCTTC.

For the CDR3, the DNA is TGTGCCTGGAGTGATACAGGGAGCTCTGGAAACACCATATATTTT. Translating it yields CAWSDTGSSGNTIYF. This chain joins TRBV30 and TRBJ1-3, with TRBD1 as a possible D gene (6 bases). Germline-derived CDR1 and CDR2 are GTSNPN and SVGIG (reference sequence). V was clipped by 1 base and J by 0 bases, with 10 bases between them. There are 15 residues in the CDR3.

This clonotype was counted a few times. J is TRBJ1-1 and V is TRBV6-1; TRBD1 might be the D (5 bases). Germline lookup yields CDR1 MNHNS and CDR2 SASEGT. The CDR3 loop spans 15 amino acids. V lost 5 bases, J lost 2 bases, and 15 bases lay in between. The CDR3 coding sequence is TGTGCCAGCAGTCTAACGGGACTCTTCAACACTGAAGCTTTCTTT. This encodes CASSLTGLFNTEAFF.

The V gene is TRBV29-1, the J gene TRBJ1-2; D is unresolved. V was shortened by 0 bases and J by 6 bases, with 26 bases between the two germline ends. CDR1 is SQVTM and CDR2 is ANQGSEA in the germline V gene. This CDR3 is 18 amino acids long. The CDR3 DNA is TGCAGCGTTGAAGAGCTCCGGTCTGAGGGCCGGATGGCGGATGGCTACACCTTC. Its protein is CSVEELRSEGRMADGYTF.

This chain connects TRBV7-6 to TRBJ2-1; no reliable D call. Between the trimmed V and J ends, which lost 5 bases and 6 bases, there was a span of 14 bases. This CDR3 is built from 14 residues. The germline CDR1 and CDR2 sequences are SGHVS and FNYEAQ. CDR3 in amino acids: CASSPRQNLNEQFF. In DNA form, the CDR3 reads TGTGCCAGCAGCCCCCGGCAGAACCTCAATGAGCAGTTCTTC.

The chain uses TRBV12-3 or TRBV12-4 and TRBJ1-2, with D tentatively TRBD1 (6 bases). The CDR3 totals 15 residues. V lost 8 bases, J lost 4 bases, and 20 bases lay in between. Here the CDR3 reads CASAYSWGAGYGYTF. CDR3 DNA sequence: TGTGCCAGCGCTTATTCTTGGGGGGCAGGCTATGGCTACACCTTC.

The chain joins TRBV6-5 to TRBJ2-3, with 8 bases matching TRBD1. The length of the CDR3 is 15 residues. The germline CDR1 and CDR2 sequences are MNHEY and SVGAGI. J was trimmed by 2 bases and V by 5 bases; bases with no gene match: 6. In nucleotides, the CDR3 is TGTGCCAGCAGTGTCGGGACAGGATACACAGATACGCAGTATTTT. Its protein is CASSVGTGYTDTQYF.

This chain joins TRBV5-4 and TRBJ1-5, with unresolved D. In germline, CDR1 is SGHNT, CDR2 YYREEE (reference sequence). Trimming pared 0 bases from V and 7 bases from J, leaving 14 bases between. CDR3 length: 15 amino acids. CDR3 region: CASSLGPSPEQPQHF. The CDR3 DNA follows: TGTGCCAGCAGCTTGGGCCCTTCCCCGGAACAGCCCCAGCATTTT.

The chain links TRBV5-6 to TRBJ1-1; 8 bases are a match to TRBD1. The CDR3 spans 17 residues. In germline, CDR1 is SGHDT, CDR2 YYEEEE. Unmatched junction bases numbered 11, after V lost 4 bases and J lost 0 bases. The CDR3 loop reads CASSRWTGYGMNTEAFF. The DNA for the CDR3 is TGTGCCAGCAGCCGTTGGACAGGGTACGGCATGAACACTGAAGCTTTCTTT.

This CDR3 is CASSYTARDEQYF. DNA of the CDR3: TGTGCCAGCAGTTACACGGCGCGGGATGAGCAGTACTTC. The genes are TRBV6-2 or TRBV6-3 and TRBJ2-7; a weak D match, TRBD2 (6 bases). This CDR3 has 13 amino acids. The germline V and J ends were trimmed by 2 bases and 7 bases, with 12 bases remaining between them. Germline V CDR1 and CDR2: MNHEY, SVGEGT.

The gene calls are TRBV6-5 and TRBJ2-6, with D possibly matching TRBD2 (5 bases). CDR3 length: 14 amino acids. The germline V and J ends were trimmed by 4 bases and 2 bases, with 6 bases remaining between them. The germline CDR1 and CDR2 sequences are MNHEY and SVGAGI. Here the CDR3 DNA reads TGTGCCAGCAGTTGGAGGCCTGGGGCCAACGTCCTGACTTTC. It codes for CASSWRPGANVLTF.

The CDR3: CASSWGLGETDTQYF. CDR3 DNA sequence: TGTGCCAGCAGCTGGGGGCTAGGAGAAACAGATACGCAGTATTTT. The chain links TRBV7-9 to TRBJ2-3, with D perhaps matching TRBD1 (6 bases). The CDR3 consists of 15 residues. The germline V gene encodes CDR1 SEHNR and CDR2 FQNEAQ (reference sequence). V was cut by 4 bases and J by 3 bases, with 14 bases left in between. Filled out from reference TRBV7-9 and TRBJ2-3, the complete variable domain reads DTGVSQNPRHKITKRGQNVTFRCDPISEHNRLYWYRQTLGQGPEFLTYFQNEAQLEKSRLLSDRFSAERPKGSFSTLEIQRTEQGDSAMYLCASSWGLGETDTQYFGPGTRLTVL.

This clonotype was seen a handful of times. The J gene is TRBJ2-7, the V gene TRBV3-1; D uncertain. Germline-derived CDR1 and CDR2 are LGHDT and YNNKEL (reference sequence). V shed 4 bases and J shed 0 bases, with 4 bases lying between them. The CDR3 length is 12 residues. CDR3 amino acids: CASSRSSYEQYF. Here the CDR3 DNA reads TGTGCCAGCAGCCGAAGCTCCTACGAGCAGTACTTC.

The V gene is TRBV7-8, the J gene TRBJ1-1; D call uncertain. Trimming shortened V by 5 bases and J by 3 bases, and 13 bases separated the two germline ends. CDR1 SGHVS and CDR2 FQNEAQ come from the germline V gene. The CDR3 spans 14 residues. The CDR3 sequence: CASSHRREDTEAFF. The DNA of the CDR3 is TGTGCCAGCAGCCACCGGCGTGAAGACACTGAAGCTTTCTTT.

The rearrangement uses TRBV6-1 and TRBJ1-2, with TRBD1 matching 8 bases. V shed 6 bases, J shed 6 bases, and the junction held 15 bases outside the gene matches. The CDR3 totals 16 residues. Germline V gives CDR1 MNHNS, CDR2 SASEGT. In DNA form, the CDR3 reads TGTGCCAGCAGCCGTGGGTTGCTCGGACAGGGCCATGGCTACACCTTC. As protein: CASSRGLLGQGHGYTF.

This clonotype was detected only once. The chain has TRBV20-1 and TRBJ2-5; no definite D call. The V gene lost 0 bases and the J gene lost 2 bases, with 10 bases spanning the gap. CDR3 size: 14 residues. Germline V CDR1 and CDR2: DFQATT, SNEGSKA (reference sequence). CDR3 coding DNA: TGCAGTGCTAGAGAAAACAGAGCTCAAGAGACCCAGTACTTC. Protein: CSARENRAQETQYF.

The chain combines TRBV19 with TRBJ1-5; D is perhaps TRBD1 (6 bases). V lost 0 bases and J lost 2, with 11 bases in between. CDR1 and CDR2 (germline): LNHDA, SQIVND (reference sequence). The CDR3 is made up of 16 amino acids. The CDR3 sequence is CASSIDAGEGNQPQHF. As DNA, the CDR3 is TGTGCCAGTAGTATAGATGCAGGGGAAGGCAATCAGCCCCAGCATTTT.

This sequence joins TRBV5-1 and TRBJ2-1; TRBD2 aligns across 7 bases. J gave up 9 bases and V 0 bases, and 9 bases lay outside the gene matches. CDR3 size: 15 residues. Germline V gene data show CDR1 as SGHRS and CDR2 as YFSETQ. The CDR3 DNA reads TGCGCCAGCAGCTTGGCCACCCGGGGGGAGGGTGAGCAGTTCTTC. It yields the protein CASSLATRGEGEQFF.

V is TRBV6-5 and J is TRBJ2-6; 10 nucleotides match TRBD1. CDR1 and CDR2 from the germline V gene are MNHEY and SVGAGI. J gave up 0 bases and V 2 bases, and 10 bases lay outside the gene matches. This CDR3 is 20 amino acids long. The CDR3 here is CASSYQLGQGSGSGANVLTF. CDR3 DNA: TGTGCCAGCAGTTACCAACTGGGACAGGGGTCAGGCTCTGGGGCCAACGTCCTGACTTTC.

This rearrangement joins TRBV6-2 or TRBV6-3 to TRBJ2-3, with D hard to call. The CDR3 has 16 residues. Germline V gene data show CDR1 as MNHEY and CDR2 as SVGEGT. V was cut by 0 bases and J by 3 bases, with 13 bases left in between. The CDR3 sequence: CASSYSFRQTTDTQYF. CDR3 coding DNA: TGTGCCAGCAGTTACTCGTTCCGACAAACGACAGATACGCAGTATTTT.

This chain connects TRBV5-6 to TRBJ2-7; no definite D call. Germline CDR1 SGHDT, CDR2 YYEEEE. CDR3 length: 14 amino acids. The germline V and J ends were trimmed by 5 bases and 0 bases, with 12 bases remaining between them. CDR3 sequence (DNA): TGTGCCAGCAGTGTATACCACCTCTCCTACGAGCAGTACTTC. Translating it yields CASSVYHLSYEQYF.

The V gene is TRBV29-1, the J gene TRBJ1-2; 7 positions match TRBD1. Losses at the gene ends were 1 base for V and 4 bases for J; bases not matched to a gene: 6. Germline V gene lookup returns CDR1 SQVTM and CDR2 ANQGSEA. This CDR3 comprises 14 residues. The chain's CDR3 is CSVEGRDSFYGYTF. In DNA form, the CDR3 reads TGCAGCGTTGAAGGCCGGGACAGTTTCTATGGCTACACCTTC.

The chain joins TRBV5-1 to TRBJ1-1; TRBD1 agrees at 10 bases. The CDR3 is 15 amino acids. CDR1 SGHRS and CDR2 YFSETQ come from the germline V gene. J gave up 3 bases and V 0 bases, and 2 bases lay outside the gene matches. For the CDR3, the DNA is TGCGCCAGCAGCTTGGGGGGGACAGGGGACACTGAAGCTTTCTTT. This translates into CASSLGGTGDTEAFF.